This T cell receptor beta chain was found in a study of CD8 T cells in ankylosing spondylitis. Findings and limits, study-wide: Fewer than ten highly homologous variants made up a TCR beta motif that seemed to typify ankylosing spondylitis blood.

This clonotype was counted between two and nine times. Its antigen is unidentified. CDR3 length equals 17 residues. V was shortened by 6 bases and J by 2 bases, with 22 bases between the two germline ends. Looked up from germline, CDR1 is SGHAT and CDR2 is FQNNGV. TCRdb independently ran MiXCR on the 5' RACE reads; one entry per CDR3 protein. The sample carries tens of thousands of distinct CDR3 sequences, more than 8.5% recorded once. Sequences were obtained from blood, either unsorted or a sorted T cell fraction (not recorded which). The receptor comes from a male donor with ankylosing spondylitis. This chain connects TRBV11-2 to TRBJ1-2; D may be TRBD1 (5 bases). The CDR3 sequence: CASSATPPGRKNYGYTF. In DNA, the CDR3 is TGTGCCAGCAGTGCCACGCCCCCGGGACGGAAGAACTATGGCTACACCTTC. Filled out from reference TRBV11-2 and TRBJ1-2, the complete variable domain reads EAGVAQSPRYKIIEKRQSVAFWCNPISGHATLYWYQQILGQGPKLLIQFQNNGVVDDSQLPKDRFSAERLKGVDSTLKIQPAKLEDSAVYLCASSATPPGRKNYGYTFGSGTRLTVV.